These T cell receptor beta chains were read from a single sample in a study of shared clonotypes between healthy human individuals. This table comes from immunoSEQ multiplex PCR, and its TCRdb copy is limited to in-frame clones, with some not included. The sample consists of about 2.2 million clones, 93% of them appearing once. Sequencing used naive CD8+ T cells from PBMCs. The receptor set was obtained from a young man in good health. Some clones in this sample may be carry-over from other donors' samples. The CDR3 runs from the conserved cysteine through the conserved F or W. A D gene is named only where the DNA matches it firmly. The size field is filled for only some rows; it gives once, few, many or a size class.

clone_size d_call j_call cdr3_length v_call cdr3_nt cdr3_aa
NA NA TRBJ1-1 12 TRBV28 TGTGCCAGCAACAAACCTGACCCCGAAGCTTTCTTT CASNKPDPEAFF
NA NA TRBJ2-7 14 TRBV19 TGTGCCAGTAGTATATCCCCTTACGCCTACGAGCAGTACTTC CASSISPYAYEQYF
NA NA TRBJ2-7 12 TRBV4-1 TGCGCCAGCAGCCAAGGCGGCGGGGAGCAGTACTTC CASSQGGGEQYF
NA NA TRBJ2-1 16 TRBV7-3 TGTGCCAGCAGCTTAACTTCTTGGAGCTCCTACAATGAGCAGTTCTTC CASSLTSWSSYNEQFF
NA NA TRBJ1-4 15 TRBV7-9 TGTGCCAGCAGCTTAGCGCAGGGGTTGGATGAAAAACTGTTTTTT CASSLAQGLDEKLFF
NA TRBD2 TRBJ2-5 15 TRBV11-2 TGTGCCAGCAGCTCCACAAAGCGGGACTCGGAGACCCAGTACTTC CASSSTKRDSETQYF
NA TRBD2 TRBJ2-7 16 TRBV13 TGTGCCAGCAGCCCCACCGGGGGGGAGAGCTCCTACGAGCAGTACTTC CASSPTGGESSYEQYF
NA NA TRBJ2-1 20 TRBV5-1 TGCGCCAGCAGCTTGGTGTCTCCGTCGGGCCCAGCAAAAGTTCACAATGAGCAGTTCTTC CASSLVSPSGPAKVHNEQFF
NA NA TRBJ1-2 18 TRBV10-3 TGTGCCATCAGTGAGTTCCCCCTTTCGGCAGGGGAAGTGGATGGCTACACCTTC CAISEFPLSAGEVDGYTF
NA NA TRBJ1-1 14 TRBV5-1 TGCGCCAGCAGATTGGGTGTGAGGGACACTGAAGCTTTCTTT CASRLGVRDTEAFF
NA NA TRBJ2-6 17 TRBV7-9 TGTGCCAGCAGCGGCCCGGGACGCATAGTCGGGGCCAACGTCCTGACTTTC CASSGPGRIVGANVLTF
few NA TRBJ1-1 13 TRBV27 TGTGCCAGCAGTGTCGATAGAGGCACTGAAGCTTTCTTT CASSVDRGTEAFF
NA NA TRBJ2-6 18 TRBV27 TGTGCCAGCAGTTTATTGCCCCTACCGCACACTGGGGCCAACGTCCTGACTTTC CASSLLPLPHTGANVLTF
NA NA TRBJ2-7 15 TRBV15 TGTGCCACCAGCAAACCGGGACCGGGAAATTACGAGCAGTACTTC CATSKPGPGNYEQYF
NA TRBD2 TRBJ2-5 15 TRBV11-3 TGTGCCAGCAGCTCGAGCGGGAGCAGGGAAGAGACCCAGTACTTC CASSSSGSREETQYF
NA NA TRBJ1-4 15 TRBV4-2 TGTGCCAGCAGCCCAGAGGACAGTCCTAATGAAAAACTGTTTTTT CASSPEDSPNEKLFF
NA TRBD2 TRBJ2-1 18 TRBV5-1 TGCGCCAGCAGCCCCCACCACCCACAGCGGGACTCCTACAATGAGCAGTTCTTC CASSPHHPQRDSYNEQFF
NA NA TRBJ2-7 16 TRBV27 TGTGCCAGCAGTTTATCCCGTGACAGCGGATTCTACGAGCAGTACTTC CASSLSRDSGFYEQYF
NA TRBD1 TRBJ1-1 15 TRBV5-1 TGCGCCAGCAGCCCGCACCGGACAGGTAACACTGAAGCTTTCTTT CASSPHRTGNTEAFF
NA NA TRBJ2-1 15 TRBV7-3 TGTGCCAGCAGTCAAACTGCCTCCTCCTACAATGAGCAGTTCTTC CASSQTASSYNEQFF
NA TRBD2 TRBJ2-5 16 TRBV4-2 TGTGCCAGCAGCCAAGAAGACGGGAGGGCCCCAGAGACCCAGTACTTC CASSQEDGRAPETQYF
NA TRBD2 TRBJ2-3 17 TRBV28 TGTGCCAGCAGGCCCTCGGGACTAGCGGAGGGGACAGATACGCAGTATTTT CASRPSGLAEGTDTQYF
NA NA TRBJ2-3 16 TRBV9 TGTGCCAGCAGCGTTAGGACTGGCGGTAGGACAGATACGCAGTATTTT CASSVRTGGRTDTQYF
NA NA TRBJ1-5 16 TRBV6-1 TGTGCCAGCAGTGAAAAGTTTGGGCCCGCCAATCAGCCCCAGCATTTT CASSEKFGPANQPQHF
NA NA TRBJ2-1 16 TRBV7-9 TGTGCCAGCAGCTTAGCGATTGGAAGCCGATACAATGAGCAGTTCTTC CASSLAIGSRYNEQFF
few NA TRBJ1-5 14 TRBV28 TGTGCCAGCAGTTTATCTCAGGGGCTTCAGCCCCAGCATTTT CASSLSQGLQPQHF
NA NA TRBJ2-7 15 TRBV7-2 TGTGCCAGCAACGATAATAGCTTCGCGACCTACGAGCAGTACTTC CASNDNSFATYEQYF
NA NA TRBJ1-1 18 TRBV15 TGTGCCACCAGCAGACGGCTACGGGACACCGACATGAACACTGAAGCTTTCTTT CATSRRLRDTDMNTEAFF